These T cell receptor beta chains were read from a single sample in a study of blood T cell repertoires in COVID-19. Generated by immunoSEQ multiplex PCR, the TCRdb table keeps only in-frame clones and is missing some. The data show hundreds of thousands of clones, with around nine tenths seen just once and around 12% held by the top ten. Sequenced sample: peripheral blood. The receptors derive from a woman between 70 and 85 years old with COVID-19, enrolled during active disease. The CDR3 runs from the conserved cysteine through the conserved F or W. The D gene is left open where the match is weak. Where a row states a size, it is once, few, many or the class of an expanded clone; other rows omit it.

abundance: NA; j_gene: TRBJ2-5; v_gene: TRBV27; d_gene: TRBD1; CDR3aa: CASSNTGLGQGRKTQYF; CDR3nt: TGTGCCAGCAGTAATACCGGCCTCGGACAGGGACGAAAGACCCAGTACTTC
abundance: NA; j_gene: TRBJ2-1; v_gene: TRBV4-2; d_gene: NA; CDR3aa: CASSQDSAGREQFF; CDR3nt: TGTGCCAGCAGCCAAGATTCAGCAGGGAGGGAGCAGTTCTTC
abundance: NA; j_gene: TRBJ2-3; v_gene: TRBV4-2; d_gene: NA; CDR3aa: CASSQDYNGVTDTQYF; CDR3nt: TGTGCCAGCAGCCAAGATTATAACGGGGTCACAGATACGCAGTATTTT
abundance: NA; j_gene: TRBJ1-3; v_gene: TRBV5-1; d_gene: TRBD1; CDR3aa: CASSPTGFQGNTIYF; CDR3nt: TGCGCCAGCAGCCCGACAGGGTTCCAGGGAAACACCATATATTTT
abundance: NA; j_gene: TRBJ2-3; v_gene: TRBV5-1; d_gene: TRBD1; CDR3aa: CASDETGGLDTQYF; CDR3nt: TGCGCCAGCGATGAGACAGGGGGCTTAGATACGCAGTATTTT
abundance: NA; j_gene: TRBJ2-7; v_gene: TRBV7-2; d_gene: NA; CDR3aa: CASKWRTSSYEQYF; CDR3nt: TGTGCCAGCAAGTGGAGGACGAGCTCCTACGAGCAGTACTTC
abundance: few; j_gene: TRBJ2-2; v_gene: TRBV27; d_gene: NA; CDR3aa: CASSLSVEPNTGELFF; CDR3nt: TGTGCCAGCAGTTTATCGGTAGAACCGAACACCGGGGAGCTGTTTTTT
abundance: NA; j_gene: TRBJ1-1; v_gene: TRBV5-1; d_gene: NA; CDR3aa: CASSLASGSTEAFF; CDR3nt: TGCGCCAGCAGCTTGGCCTCGGGAAGCACTGAAGCTTTCTTT
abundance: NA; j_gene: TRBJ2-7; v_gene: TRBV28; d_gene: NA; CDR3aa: CASTHGGEGSYEQYF; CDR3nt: TGTGCCAGCACCCACGGAGGTGAGGGTTCCTACGAGCAGTACTTC
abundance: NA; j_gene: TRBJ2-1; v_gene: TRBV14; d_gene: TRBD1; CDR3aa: CASSRQGGRLGEQFF; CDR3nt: TGTGCCAGCAGCCGACAGGGTGGACGGCTCGGTGAGCAGTTCTTC
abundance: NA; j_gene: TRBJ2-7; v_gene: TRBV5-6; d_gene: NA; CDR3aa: CASSSEGAYEQYF; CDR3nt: TGTGCCAGCAGCTCGGAGGGTGCCTACGAGCAGTACTTC
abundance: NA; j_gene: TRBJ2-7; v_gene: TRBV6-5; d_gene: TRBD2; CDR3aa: CASSYATSGLPPLYF; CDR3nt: TGTGCCAGCAGTTACGCAACTAGCGGGCTCCCACCGTTGTACTTC
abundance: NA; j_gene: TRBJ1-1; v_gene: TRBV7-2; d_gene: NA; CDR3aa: CASRQSWANAEAFF; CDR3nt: TGTGCCAGCAGACAAAGTTGGGCGAACGCTGAAGCTTTCTTT
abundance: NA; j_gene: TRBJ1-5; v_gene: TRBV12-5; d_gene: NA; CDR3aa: CASAWTVNQPQHF; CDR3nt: TGTGCTAGTGCCTGGACTGTCAATCAGCCCCAGCATTTT
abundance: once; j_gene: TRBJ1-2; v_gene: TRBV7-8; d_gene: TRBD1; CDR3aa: CASSRDRVYGYTF; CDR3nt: TGTGCCAGCAGCCGAGACAGGGTCTATGGCTACACCTTC
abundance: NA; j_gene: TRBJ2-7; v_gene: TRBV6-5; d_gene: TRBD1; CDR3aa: CASSYDRGEQYF; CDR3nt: TGTGCCAGCAGTTACGACAGGGGCGAGCAGTACTTC
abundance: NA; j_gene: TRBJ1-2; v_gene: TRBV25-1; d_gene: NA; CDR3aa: CASSELGNREGAGYTF; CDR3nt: TGTGCCAGCAGTGAATTAGGAAACAGGGAAGGGGCTGGCTACACCTTC
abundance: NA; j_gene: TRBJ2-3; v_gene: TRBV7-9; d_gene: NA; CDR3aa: CASSSAGLFTDTQYF; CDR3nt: TGTGCCAGCAGCTCGGCGGGACTCTTCACAGATACGCAGTATTTT
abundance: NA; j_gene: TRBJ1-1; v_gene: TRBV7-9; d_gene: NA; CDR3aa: CASSPGQGTEAFF; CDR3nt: TGTGCCAGCAGTCCCGGGCAGGGCACTGAAGCTTTCTTT
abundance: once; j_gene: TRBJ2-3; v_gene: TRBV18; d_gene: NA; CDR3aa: CASSDSQGRTDTQYF; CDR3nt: TGTGCCAGCTCAGATTCGCAGGGGCGCACAGATACGCAGTATTTT
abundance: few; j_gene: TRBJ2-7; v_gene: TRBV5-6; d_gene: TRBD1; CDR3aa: CASSTSPGTGYLEQYF; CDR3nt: TGTGCCAGCAGCACCTCTCCCGGGACAGGGTATTTAGAGCAGTACTTC
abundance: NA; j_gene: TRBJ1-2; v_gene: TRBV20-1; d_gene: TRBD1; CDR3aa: CSASAQTGGNYGYTF; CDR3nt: TGCAGTGCTAGTGCCCAGACAGGGGGGAACTATGGCTACACCTTC
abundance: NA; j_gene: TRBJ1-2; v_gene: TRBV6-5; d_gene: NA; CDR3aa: CASRRGDGYTF; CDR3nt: TGTGCCAGCAGAAGAGGAGATGGCTACACCTTC
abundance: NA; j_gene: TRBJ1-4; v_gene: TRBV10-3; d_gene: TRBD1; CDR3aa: CAISATGGRSEKLFF; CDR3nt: TGTGCCATCAGTGCGACAGGGGGCAGAAGTGAAAAACTGTTTTTT
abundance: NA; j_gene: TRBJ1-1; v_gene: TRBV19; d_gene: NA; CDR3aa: CASSTQSNTEAFF; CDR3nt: TGTGCCAGTAGTACCCAATCGAACACTGAAGCTTTCTTT
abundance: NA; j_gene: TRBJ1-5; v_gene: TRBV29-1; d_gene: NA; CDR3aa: CSVRRDSNQPQHF; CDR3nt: TGCAGCGTTCGGAGGGATAGCAATCAGCCCCAGCATTTT